This T cell receptor beta chain was obtained from a study of glioma-infiltrating T cells after dendritic cell vaccination. V was shortened by 5 bases and J by 2 bases, with 9 bases between the two germline ends. This CDR3 contains 13 residues. Germline V gene lookup returns CDR1 LNHDA and CDR2 SQIVND (reference sequence). Generated by immunoSEQ multiplex PCR, the TCRdb table keeps only in-frame clones and is missing some. The sample yields around 83,000 clones, less than 85% seen once. In its sample, this clone is medium-sized. Time point given: after dendritic cell vaccination, including at tumor progression/relapse.

The receptor was isolated from a human donor with glioblastoma. V is TRBV19 and J is TRBJ2-5; possibly TRBD1 for D (5 bases). Material: blood, obtained after dendritic cell vaccination. For the CDR3, the DNA is TGTGCCAGTAGTGTGGACATTCAAGAGACCCAGTACTTC. It encodes CASSVDIQETQYF.